The TCR beta chain described here comes from a study of cytomegalovirus exposure and HLA in healthy donors. For the study at large: The same platform was used for the 110 or so validation repertoires and the roughly 600 first-cohort repertoires, a later analysis reported.

CDR1 and CDR2 (germline): SEHNR, FQNEAQ (reference sequence). Trimming took 2 bases from V and 4 from J, leaving 11 bases between them. The CDR3 contains 15 residues. Details on this clone: Its antigen is still unknown.

Profiled with immunoSEQ multiplex PCR; TCRdb holds only in-frame clones, not every one. The table lists about 160,000 clones, approximately 84% of them singletons. The validation cohort, a group of over a hundred subjects, included the donors and was separate from the roughly 620-subject first cohort. Overall study findings and caveats: Most TCR sequences were rare, but some public TCRs occurred in many donors.

The receptor was isolated from a man aged 25 to 40 in good health and CMV-seropositive. The sequencing sample was made of PBMCs. This chain joins TRBV7-9 and TRBJ1-4; D uncertain. In DNA form, the CDR3 reads TGTGCCAGCAGCTTAAGATCAGGCCATAATGAAAAACTGTTTTTT. Its protein product is CASSLRSGHNEKLFF.